This T cell receptor beta chain appears in the sequencing data of a study of blood T cell repertoires in COVID-19. Study details: PBMCs, B-cell-depleted T cells, or T cells provided the cDNA or gDNA that made up the material.

The germline V gene encodes CDR1 SGHNT and CDR2 YYREEE (reference sequence). With V trimmed by 1 base and J by 5 bases, 6 bases remained unmatched. The length of the CDR3 is 14 residues. In the authors' methods: Amplification of reference gene primers was used by the study to estimate nucleated cell counts. Here immunoSEQ multiplex PCR was the method, and the copy in TCRdb shows in-frame clones only, minus some. V, J and clone size reflect that table, while D and trimming were determined from the DNA. This sample has about 77,000 clones; more than 90% occur once, and the top ten carry about 16%. What was sequenced was peripheral blood. V and J are TRBV5-4 and TRBJ2-7; 7 nucleotides match TRBD1. The TCR comes from a woman aged 80 or over with active or convalescent COVID-19. CDR3 coding DNA: TGTGCCAGCAGCTTGCGACAGGGCCGGGACGAGCAGTACTTC. Protein: CASSLRQGRDEQYF.